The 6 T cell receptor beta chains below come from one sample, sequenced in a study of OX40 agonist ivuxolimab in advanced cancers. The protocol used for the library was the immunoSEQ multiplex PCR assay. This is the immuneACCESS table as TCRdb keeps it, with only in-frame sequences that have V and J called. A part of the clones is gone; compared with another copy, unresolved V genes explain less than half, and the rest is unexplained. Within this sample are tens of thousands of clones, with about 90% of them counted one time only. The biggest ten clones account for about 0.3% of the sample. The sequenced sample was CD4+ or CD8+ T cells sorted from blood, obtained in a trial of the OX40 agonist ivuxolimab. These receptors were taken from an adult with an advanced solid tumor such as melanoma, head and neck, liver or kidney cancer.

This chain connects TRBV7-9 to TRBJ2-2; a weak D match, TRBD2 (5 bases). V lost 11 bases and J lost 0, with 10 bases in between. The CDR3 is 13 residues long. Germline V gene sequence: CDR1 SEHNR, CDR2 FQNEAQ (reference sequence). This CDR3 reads CAVDFSNTGELFF. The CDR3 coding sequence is TGTGCCGTGGACTTTTCGAACACCGGGGAGCTGTTTTTT.

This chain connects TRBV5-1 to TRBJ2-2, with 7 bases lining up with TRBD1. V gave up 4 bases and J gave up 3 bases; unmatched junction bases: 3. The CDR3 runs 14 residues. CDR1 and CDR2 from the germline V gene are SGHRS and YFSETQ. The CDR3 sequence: CASSRTGDTGELFF. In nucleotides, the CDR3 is TGCGCCAGCAGCCGTACAGGGGACACCGGGGAGCTGTTTTTT.

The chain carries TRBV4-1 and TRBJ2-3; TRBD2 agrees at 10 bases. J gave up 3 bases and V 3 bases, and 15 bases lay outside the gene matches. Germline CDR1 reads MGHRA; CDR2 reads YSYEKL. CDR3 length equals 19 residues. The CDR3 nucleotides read TGCGCCAGCAGCCAGCCGGGACTAGCGACCCACTCCCGTACAGATACGCAGTATTTT. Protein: CASSQPGLATHSRTDTQYF.

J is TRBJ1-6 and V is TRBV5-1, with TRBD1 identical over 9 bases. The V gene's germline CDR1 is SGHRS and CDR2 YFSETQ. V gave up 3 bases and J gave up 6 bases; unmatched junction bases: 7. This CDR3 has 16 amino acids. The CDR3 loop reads CASSSQGQGINSPLHF. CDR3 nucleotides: TGCGCCAGCAGCTCACAAGGACAGGGGATTAATTCACCCCTCCACTTT.

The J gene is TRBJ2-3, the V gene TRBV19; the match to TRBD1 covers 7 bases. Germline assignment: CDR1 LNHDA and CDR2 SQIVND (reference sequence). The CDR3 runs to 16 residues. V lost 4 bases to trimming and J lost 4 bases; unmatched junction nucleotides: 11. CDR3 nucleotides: TGTGCCAGTAGTAGGAAGGGAAGGGGGCGGCCAGATACGCAGTATTTT. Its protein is CASSRKGRGRPDTQYF. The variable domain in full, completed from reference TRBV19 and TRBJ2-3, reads DGGITQSPKYLFRKEGQNVTLSCEQNLNHDAMYWYRQDPGQGLRLIYYSQIVNDFQKGDIAEGYSVSREKKESFPLTVTSAQKNPTAFYLCASSRKGRGRPDTQYFGPGTRLTVL.

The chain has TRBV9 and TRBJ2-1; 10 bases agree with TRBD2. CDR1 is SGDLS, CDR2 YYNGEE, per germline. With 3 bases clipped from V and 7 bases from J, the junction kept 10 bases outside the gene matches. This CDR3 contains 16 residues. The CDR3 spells CASSEGAGGLVNEQFF. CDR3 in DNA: TGTGCCAGCAGCGAGGGAGCGGGGGGGTTGGTAAATGAGCAGTTCTTC.